This entry features one TCR beta chain sequence. The CDR3 extends over 15 amino acids. J gave up 3 bases and V 4 bases, and 5 bases lay outside the gene matches. The V gene's germline CDR1 is SGHRS and CDR2 YFSETQ. Original processing notes: Estimation of nucleated cell counts relied on the amplification of reference gene primers. Libraries were prepared by immunoSEQ multiplex PCR; TCRdb keeps only in-frame clonotypes and omits some of them. Clonal size and the V and J genes are those of that table, whereas D and trimming came from the DNA. The sample contains fewer than 400,000 clones, 85% to 90% of which appear only once. Cohort placement rested on clinical history that participants reported themselves. The sample belongs to a study of blood T cell repertoires in COVID-19. Study in general: The origin of the acute and convalescent COVID-19 samples was the United States, Italy and Spain. PBMCs, B-cell-depleted T cells, or T cells provided the cDNA or gDNA that made up the material.

This chain uses TRBV5-1 with TRBJ2-1, with TRBD1 matching over 9 bases. The receptor was isolated from a man aged 25-40 years who had recovered from COVID-19. Sequencing was carried out using PBMCs or T cells enriched from blood (not recorded which). The CDR3: CASSPRQGGYNEQFF. For the CDR3, the DNA is TGCGCCAGCAGCCCTAGACAGGGGGGCTACAATGAGCAGTTCTTC. Full variable domain (outside the CDR3, taken from reference TRBV5-1 and TRBJ2-1): KAGVTQTPRYLIKTRGQQVTLSCSPISGHRSVSWYQQTPGQGLQFLFEYFSETQRNKGNFPGRFSGRQFSNSRSEMNVSTLELGDSALYLCASSPRQGGYNEQFFGPGTRLTVL.